This T cell receptor beta chain was captured by sequencing in a study of blood T cell repertoires in COVID-19. Study in general: Sample material is recorded as cDNA or gDNA derived from T cells, B-cell-depleted T cells, or PBMCs.

In its sample, this clone was seen a few times. Germline CDR1 GTSNPN, CDR2 SVGIG (reference sequence). The CDR3 runs to 13 residues. Trimming cost V 3 bases and J 6 bases; bases outside gene matches: 4. In the source study's methods: Counts of nucleated cells, estimated from reference gene primer amplification, were obtained. Data came from immunoSEQ multiplex PCR; TCRdb stores just in-frame clones and leaves some out. Clonal size and the V and J genes are those of that table, whereas D and trimming came from the DNA. The repertoire holds around 220,000 clones, roughly 80% seen once, with approximately 5.3% in the top ten.

This receptor was obtained from a human donor in a cohort sampled during active COVID-19. The chain couples TRBV30 to TRBJ2-1; the match to TRBD2 covers 8 bases. The source material was peripheral blood. The CDR3, as DNA: TGTGCCTGGAGCGGGGGACTAGGCAATGAGCAGTTCTTC. Translated: CAWSGGLGNEQFF.